The TCR beta chain under discussion was sequenced for a study of beta chain features in type 1 diabetes. Study-wide points: Shortening that was moderate but significant affected the TCRB CDR3s of Type 1 diabetes patients in all four CD4+ subsets. There was a possibility that cDNA sequencing over-represented cells with high TCR expression.

The entirety of the isolated RNA underwent reverse transcription, so expressed TCRB transcripts were sequenced. The protocol was immunoSEQ multiplex PCR, while the TCRdb copy is restricted to in-frame clones and leaves out a portion. The sample lists approximately 730,000 clones; roughly an eighth were seen once. The single heparinised draw taken from each donor contained about 100 mL of blood on average. Cells sorted by CD45RO/CCR7/CD25/CD127/CD95/CD27 comprised CD4+ naive, central memory, regulatory and stem cell-like memory cells. The germline gives CDR1 SGHNT, CDR2 YYREEE (reference sequence). Trimming shortened V by 3 bases and J by 8 bases, and 17 bases separated the two germline ends. This CDR3 is 14 amino acids long. Note on this clone: Its antigen is undetermined.

The sequenced sample was naive CD4+ T cells from blood. The TCR sequence derives from a man aged 18-30 years with type 1 diabetes. This chain joins TRBV5-4 and TRBJ1-2, with D hard to call. The CDR3 bases are TGTGCCAGCAGCTCCACGGACCCGGCTAGGGGCTACACCTTC. Residues: CASSSTDPARGYTF.